This entry lists 17 T cell receptor beta chains sequenced from one sample in a study of CD8 T cells in Susac syndrome. Reverse transcription used about 0.45 to 1 ug RNA and random hexamers. One entry per CDR3 protein results from TCRdb running MiXCR on the immunoSEQ multiplex PCR reads. Of hundreds of thousands of distinct CDR3 sequences in the sample, about 89% are singletons; the top ten hold 0.18%. Sequenced material: CD8+ T cells from PBMCs. The receptors shown here come from a human donor with multiple sclerosis.

The CDR3 loop reads CASSLGSGGSNEQFF. CDR3 nucleotides: TGTGCCAGCAGCTTAGGGTCGGGAGGATCCAATGAGCAGTTCTTC. This chain uses TRBV7-8 with TRBJ2-1; the match to TRBD2 covers 7 bases. CDR3 length: 15 residues. The V gene's germline CDR1 is SGHVS and CDR2 FQNEAQ. With 1 base clipped from V and 6 bases from J, the junction kept 6 bases outside the gene matches. The entire variable domain, with the rest obtained from reference TRBV7-8 and TRBJ2-1, is as follows: GAGVSQSPRYKVAKRGQDVALRCDPISGHVSLFWYQQALGQGPEFLTYFQNEAQLDKSGLPSDRFFAERPEGSVSTLKIQRTQQEDSAVYLCASSLGSGGSNEQFFGPGTRLTVL.

V is TRBV7-8 and J is TRBJ2-7; no clear D. Germline lookup yields CDR1 SGHVS and CDR2 FQNEAQ. Trimming pared 2 bases from V and 6 bases from J, leaving 8 bases between. This CDR3 has 12 amino acids. The CDR3 region is CASSLWSSEQYF. The CDR3 DNA reads as TGTGCCAGCAGCTTATGGTCTAGCGAGCAGTACTTC.

The chain has TRBV30 and TRBJ1-6, with D possibly being TRBD1 (5 bases). CDR3 length: 16 residues. The germline V and J ends were trimmed by 8 bases and 5 bases, with 22 bases remaining between them. The germline CDR1 and CDR2 sequences are GTSNPN and SVGIG (reference sequence). The CDR3 is CALAAQGGGNNSPLHF. In nucleotides, the CDR3 is TGTGCCCTGGCGGCGCAGGGAGGCGGTAATAATTCACCCCTCCACTTT.

This clonotype was seen a few times. This sequence joins TRBV24-1 and TRBJ2-7, with D tentatively TRBD1 (5 bases). The germline gives CDR1 KGHDR, CDR2 SFDVKD. CDR3 size: 14 residues. V lost 3 bases, J lost 0 bases, and 8 bases lay in between. CDR3 nucleotide sequence: TGTGCCACCAGTGATGGGGCGAGCTCCTACGAGCAGTACTTC. Its protein product is CATSDGASSYEQYF.

This rearrangement joins TRBV19 to TRBJ2-1, with D uncertain. V lost 3 bases and J lost 9, with 6 bases in between. The CDR3 has 11 residues. From germline, CDR1 is LNHDA and CDR2 SQIVND (reference sequence). The DNA for the CDR3 is TGTGCCAGTAGTATGGGTGTTGAGCAGTTCTTC. It translates to CASSMGVEQFF.

This chain connects TRBV27 to TRBJ2-7; D unclear. CDR1 is MNHEY, CDR2 SMNVEV, per germline (reference sequence). V was shortened by 4 bases and J by 2 bases, with 9 bases between the two germline ends. CDR3 length: 13 residues. As DNA, the CDR3 is TGTGCCAGCAGTTCCCGCGGACCCTACGAGCAGTACTTC. Encoded protein: CASSSRGPYEQYF.

This clonotype was observed a single time. V is TRBV30 and J is TRBJ2-1; D is tentatively TRBD1 or TRBD2 (5 bases each). V was shortened by 0 bases and J by 4 bases, with 16 bases between the two germline ends. This CDR3 spans 16 amino acids. In germline, CDR1 is GTSNPN, CDR2 SVGIG (reference sequence). CDR3 region: CAWSVPGLTEYNEQFF. CDR3 DNA: TGTGCCTGGAGTGTACCGGGGCTGACGGAGTACAATGAGCAGTTCTTC.

The DNA of the CDR3 is TGTGCCAGCAGCGACCGGACTAGCGGGAGGGTAGAGTTCTTC. This sequence encodes CASSDRTSGRVEFF. The rearrangement uses TRBV13 and TRBJ2-1; 15 bases fit TRBD2. The CDR3 contains 14 residues. The J segment lost 14 bases and the V segment lost 5 bases, leaving 7 bases of the junction unmatched. CDR1 and CDR2 (germline): PRHDT, FYEKMQ (reference sequence).

The rearrangement links TRBV28 to TRBJ1-6; D uncertain. From germline, CDR1 is MDHEN and CDR2 SYDVKM. The CDR3 is made up of 13 amino acids. Trimming removed 4 bases at V and 9 bases at J, with 10 bases between. CDR3 protein: CASSSLVSSPLHF. The CDR3 bases are TGTGCCAGCAGTTCCTTAGTATCTTCACCCCTCCACTTT.

The chain combines TRBV28 with TRBJ2-3, with 13 positions matching TRBD2. The CDR3 length is 19 residues. V trimming: 2 bases; J trimming: 1 base; junction bases outside the gene matches: 9. Germline V gives CDR1 MDHEN, CDR2 SYDVKM. DNA of the CDR3: TGTGCCAGCAGTTTACCCGGGACTAGCGGGACGACGGGCACAGATACGCAGTATTTT. Translation: CASSLPGTSGTTGTDTQYF.

This CDR3 is CATSREREFYDEQFF. DNA of the CDR3: TGTGCCACCAGCAGAGAGCGGGAGTTTTATGATGAGCAGTTCTTC. The V gene is TRBV15, the J gene TRBJ2-1, with TRBD2 matching over 7 bases. Looked up from germline, CDR1 is LNHNV and CDR2 is YYDKDF (reference sequence). The V segment lost 0 bases and the J segment 8 bases; nucleotides outside the gene matches: 7. The CDR3 runs to 15 residues.

V gene TRBV19 combines with J gene TRBJ2-7; D perhaps matches TRBD2 (5 bases). Germline assignment: CDR1 LNHDA and CDR2 SQIVND (reference sequence). This CDR3 region has 15 residues. V lost 5 bases and J 4 bases, leaving 18 bases between the germline ends. The CDR3 DNA reads TGTGCCAGTAGTTGGACCTCCACTAGTTCGTACGAGCAGTACTTC. It is translated as CASSWTSTSSYEQYF.

The chain has TRBV5-1 and TRBJ2-1; either TRBD1 or TRBD2 may supply D (6 bases each). CDR3 length: 13 residues. Per germline, CDR1 SGHRS and CDR2 YFSETQ. Trimming took 2 bases from V and 10 from J, leaving 13 bases between them. The CDR3 region has the DNA TGCGCCAGCAGCTTAACGGGGGCGGGAGAGCAGTTCTTC. Its protein product is CASSLTGAGEQFF.

The chain carries TRBV7-9 and TRBJ2-3, with TRBD2 matching 11 bases. This CDR3 has 16 residues. Per germline, CDR1 SEHNR and CDR2 FQNEAQ (reference sequence). V lost 4 bases to trimming and J lost 0 bases; unmatched junction nucleotides: 3. The DNA for the CDR3 is TGTGCCAGCAGCTCTAGCGGGGGGCCGAGCACAGATACGCAGTATTTT. Its translation: CASSSSGGPSTDTQYF.

This sequence joins TRBV27 and TRBJ2-3; perhaps TRBD1 as D (6 bases). The length of the CDR3 is 14 residues. Germline CDR1 MNHEY, CDR2 SMNVEV (reference sequence). The V and J ends lost 6 bases and 2 bases respectively, with 12 bases between them. CDR3 in DNA: TGTGCCAGCAGATCCGGGGACAACACAGATACGCAGTATTTT. It codes for CASRSGDNTDTQYF.

The chain carries TRBV20-1 and TRBJ2-1; D possibly matches TRBD1 or TRBD2 (5 bases each). V lost 5 bases and J 7 bases, leaving 12 bases between the germline ends. Germline V gene lookup returns CDR1 DFQATT and CDR2 SNEGSKA (reference sequence). The CDR3 runs 12 residues. CDR3 nucleotides: TGCAGTGCTCCCGCCGGGGCAAATGAGCAGTTCTTC. Translating it yields CSAPAGANEQFF.

The J gene is TRBJ2-7, the V gene TRBV20-1; the D gene is possibly TRBD2 (5 bases). Looked up from germline, CDR1 is DFQATT and CDR2 is SNEGSKA (reference sequence). V lost 6 bases and J lost 0, with 15 bases in between. The CDR3 runs to 14 residues. The CDR3 DNA reads as TGCAGTGCGAGGAGGCAGGACTTCTCCTACGAGCAGTACTTC. It codes for CSARRQDFSYEQYF.